This T cell receptor (beta chain) was sequenced during a study of T cell repertoires in cytomegalovirus infection. Across the study: Matching HLA type and CMV infection were both indicated by public TCR beta signatures. Overall study results and limits: It was HLA-C-restricted CMV-specific TCR beta clonotypes that dominated the response ex vivo. Totalled public TCR beta family frequency picked out people who carried CMV plus the relevant HLA.

Trimming removed 2 bases from V and 5 bases from J; junction bases left unmatched: 9. Germline CDR1 LGHNA, CDR2 YNFKEQ. The CDR3 runs 16 residues. TCRdb ran MiXCR on the reads and lists one entry per CDR3 protein. The sample lists 250,000 to 300,000 distinct CDR3 sequences; under 30% were seen once. This clonotype was seen only a few times. Its antigen is as yet unknown. Sequenced: PBMCs. The chain is built from TRBV4-2 and TRBJ2-7; TRBD1 matches 10 bases. This receptor was identified in a human donor in good health (CMV status not recorded). Some clones in this sample may be carry-over from other donors' samples. The CDR3 sequence: CASSQSRGTGEHEQYF. The DNA for the CDR3 is TGTGCCAGCAGCCAATCTCGTGGGACAGGGGAACACGAGCAGTACTTC.